These 25 T cell receptor beta chains share one sample of origin, sequenced in a study of blood T cell repertoires in COVID-19. The data were produced by immunoSEQ multiplex PCR, yet TCRdb's version contains in-frame clones alone and is incomplete. Of fewer than 60,000 clones in the sample, more than 80% were seen once. Sequencing used peripheral blood. The origin of the receptors is a human donor in a cohort sampled during active COVID-19.

The chain is built from TRBV7-9 and TRBJ2-1, with D possibly TRBD1 on 6 matching bases. The germline gives CDR1 SEHNR, CDR2 FQNEAQ (reference sequence). The CDR3 consists of 13 residues. Trimming took 6 bases from V and 5 from J, leaving 11 bases between them. This chain's CDR3 is CASSQNRDNEQFF. The CDR3 nucleotides read TGTGCCAGCAGTCAGAACAGGGACAATGAGCAGTTCTTC.

The chain joins TRBV6-5 to TRBJ2-3; possibly TRBD2 for D (6 bases). V gave up 6 bases and J gave up 6 bases, with 10 bases separating them. This CDR3 region has 12 residues. Germline assignment: CDR1 MNHEY and CDR2 SVGAGI. This CDR3 is CASRTGGDTQYF. CDR3 bases: TGTGCCAGCAGAACTGGGGGGGATACGCAGTATTTT.

J is TRBJ1-1 and V is TRBV5-1; 8 positions match TRBD1. CDR1 and CDR2 (germline): SGHRS, YFSETQ. The length of the CDR3 is 16 residues. J lost 8 bases, V lost 5 bases, and 17 bases had no gene match. The CDR3 loop reads CASSSVPRTGSQEAFF. CDR3 DNA: TGCGCCAGCAGTTCCGTGCCCCGGACAGGGAGTCAGGAAGCTTTCTTT.

This clone was counted once. This chain connects TRBV5-1 to TRBJ2-1; 11 bases are shared with TRBD1. J gave up 4 bases and V 3 bases, and 12 bases lay outside the gene matches. CDR3 length: 18 residues. Per the germline V gene, CDR1 is SGHRS and CDR2 is YFSETQ. The CDR3 spells CASSSRDRGTLLYNEQFF. The CDR3 nucleotides read TGCGCCAGCAGCTCCCGGGACAGGGGGACCCTTTTATACAATGAGCAGTTCTTC.

The chain has TRBV7-9 and TRBJ1-6; D gene ambiguous. The CDR3 is 12 amino acids. Trimming removed 4 bases from V and 4 bases from J, with 2 bases in between. Germline lookup yields CDR1 SEHNR and CDR2 FQNEAQ (reference sequence). The CDR3 nucleotides read TGTGCCAGCAGCTCGTATAATTCACCCCTCCACTTT. This sequence encodes CASSSYNSPLHF.

The chain carries TRBV7-9 and TRBJ1-5; 7 positions match TRBD1. The J segment lost 5 bases and the V segment lost 7 bases, leaving 5 bases of the junction unmatched. This CDR3 spans 13 amino acids. Germline lookup yields CDR1 SEHNR and CDR2 FQNEAQ (reference sequence). CDR3 amino acids: CASNRGEDQPQHF. The CDR3 DNA reads TGTGCCAGCAACAGGGGTGAGGATCAGCCCCAGCATTTT.

This chain joins TRBV18 and TRBJ1-2; D ambiguous. V lost 0 bases and J lost 4, with 15 bases in between. Germline loops: CDR1 KGHSH, CDR2 LQKENI. This CDR3 contains 16 residues. CDR3 sequence (DNA): TGTGCCAGCTCACCACCGAGAGGTCGGGATTTCTATGGCTACACCTTC. Amino acid sequence: CASSPPRGRDFYGYTF. The complete variable domain, with remaining parts taken from reference TRBV18 and TRBJ1-2, reads NAGVMQNPRHLVRRRGQEARLRCSPMKGHSHVYWYRQLPEEGLKFMVYLQKENIIDESGMPKERFSAEFPKEGPSILRIQQVVRGDSAAYFCASSPPRGRDFYGYTFGSGTRLTVV.

In this sample, this clone turned up a few times. The rearrangement links TRBV9 to TRBJ2-2; TRBD2 matches 11 bases. Germline lookup yields CDR1 SGDLS and CDR2 YYNGEE. Trimming removed 4 bases from V and 1 base from J; junction bases left unmatched: 3. There are 16 residues in the CDR3. CDR3 nucleotide sequence: TGTGCCAGCAGCCCCGGACTAGCGGGGAACACCGGGGAGCTGTTTTTT. Its protein product is CASSPGLAGNTGELFF.

The rearrangement links TRBV9 to TRBJ1-6; 7 bases are shared with TRBD1. The CDR3 has 14 residues. V lost 4 bases and J lost 9; bases outside the gene matches: 7. The germline gives CDR1 SGDLS, CDR2 YYNGEE. The CDR3 region is CASSPGGDSSPLHF. For the CDR3, the DNA is TGTGCCAGCAGCCCGGGGGGGGACAGTTCACCCCTCCACTTT.

This clone appeared a single time. This chain links TRBV10-2 with TRBJ2-7; weak D call: TRBD1 (5 bases). V dropped 9 bases and J dropped 2 bases, with 11 bases sitting between them. The CDR3 length is 12 residues. CDR1 and CDR2 from the germline V gene are WSHSY and SAAADI. CDR3 nucleotide sequence: TGCGCCAGGGCCTGCAGGGCCTACGAGCAGTACTTC. It yields the protein CARACRAYEQYF.

This clone was picked up one time. The chain is built from TRBV7-2 and TRBJ1-2, with D possibly matching TRBD1 (5 bases). CDR1 and CDR2 (germline): SGHTA, FQGNSA. CDR3 size: 13 residues. V was cut by 5 bases and J by 8 bases, with 15 bases left in between. Here the CDR3 DNA reads TGTGCCAGCAGCCAAGGGAGGGAGGGGGGCTACACCTTC. This gives the protein CASSQGREGGYTF.

The rearrangement links TRBV4-2 to TRBJ2-3; TRBD2 aligns across 9 bases. The V and J ends lost 0 bases and 3 bases, in that order; junction bases with no gene match: 4. The CDR3 runs to 16 residues. Germline values: CDR1 LGHNA, CDR2 YNFKEQ. CDR3 nucleotides: TGTGCCAGCAGCCAAGATCGGAGCGGGGGGACAGATACGCAGTATTTT. Amino acids: CASSQDRSGGTDTQYF.

A single count supports this clone. The gene calls are TRBV7-9 and TRBJ2-3; a weak D match, TRBD2 (6 bases). Germline lookup yields CDR1 SEHNR and CDR2 FQNEAQ (reference sequence). The CDR3 is 14 residues long. Trimming took off 5 bases at V and 8 bases at J, with 17 bases between the two ends. The DNA for the CDR3 is TGTGCCAGCAGCCCGAGTCTAAAGGGAGGTACGCAGTATTTT. It translates to CASSPSLKGGTQYF.

The chain couples TRBV27 to TRBJ2-7, with 7 bases identical to TRBD1. J gave up 5 bases and V 5 bases, and 6 bases lay outside the gene matches. CDR3 length: 13 amino acids. Looked up from germline, CDR1 is MNHEY and CDR2 is SMNVEV (reference sequence). CDR3 nucleotides: TGTGCCAGCAGTACGACGACAGGGCACGAGCAGTACTTC. It specifies CASSTTTGHEQYF.

In this sample, this clone turned up once. The chain links TRBV4-2 to TRBJ2-2; 8 positions match TRBD2. Losses at the gene ends were 7 bases for V and 5 bases for J; bases not matched to a gene: 6. The CDR3 length is 14 residues. Germline CDR1 and CDR2: LGHNA and YNFKEQ. CDR3 protein: CASTGGGRTGELFF. CDR3 coding DNA: TGTGCCAGCACGGGCGGGGGGAGGACCGGGGAGCTGTTTTTT.

V usage is TRBV19 and J usage is TRBJ1-2; 7 positions match TRBD1. The CDR3 totals 15 residues. V trimming: 0 bases; J trimming: 1 base; junction bases outside the gene matches: 2. In germline, CDR1 is LNHDA, CDR2 SQIVND (reference sequence). CDR3 region: CASSIEGGVNYGYTF. The CDR3 nucleotides read TGTGCCAGTAGTATAGAAGGGGGCGTTAACTATGGCTACACCTTC.

V usage is TRBV24-1 and J usage is TRBJ2-1, with D perhaps TRBD1 (6 bases). V was clipped by 7 bases and J by 4 bases, with 16 bases between them. Germline V gene data show CDR1 as KGHDR and CDR2 as SFDVKD. This CDR3 comprises 15 residues. As DNA, the CDR3 is TGTGCCACCAGAAAGACAGGAGAGAATTACAATGAGCAGTTCTTC. This sequence encodes CATRKTGENYNEQFF.

The chain employs TRBV5-5 and TRBJ2-7; D is ambiguous. V lost 0 bases and J 5 bases, leaving 9 bases between the germline ends. Germline V gene sequence: CDR1 SGHKS, CDR2 YYEKEE (reference sequence). The CDR3 consists of 13 residues. The CDR3 sequence: CASSLGPRDEQYF. The CDR3 bases are TGTGCCAGCAGCTTGGGACCACGGGACGAGCAGTACTTC.

This clone was counted once. The V and J genes are TRBV9 and TRBJ1-1; D remains ambiguous. The CDR3 is made up of 14 amino acids. V was clipped by 0 bases and J by 5 bases, with 11 bases between them. Looked up from germline, CDR1 is SGDLS and CDR2 is YYNGEE. CDR3 protein: CASSVGGFGTEAFF. CDR3 bases: TGTGCCAGCAGCGTAGGAGGGTTCGGGACTGAAGCTTTCTTT.

The rearrangement joins TRBV5-5 to TRBJ2-1; D perhaps matches TRBD2 (5 bases). Trimming removed 2 bases from V and 6 bases from J, with 15 bases in between. CDR3 length equals 15 residues. The germline gives CDR1 SGHKS, CDR2 YYEKEE (reference sequence). The CDR3 region has the DNA TGTGCCAGCAGCTTTGGGTTTGGGAGCGCCAATGAGCAGTTCTTC. Translating it yields CASSFGFGSANEQFF.

This chain joins TRBV7-2 and TRBJ2-1, with D tentatively TRBD1 (5 bases). Germline V lookup: CDR1 SGHTA, CDR2 FQGNSA. The ends were cut back, 1 base at V and 4 bases at J, with 5 bases in the middle. This CDR3 contains 13 residues. The CDR3, as DNA: TGTGCCAGCAGCTTAGGACAGTACAATGAGCAGTTCTTC. Protein sequence: CASSLGQYNEQFF.

The chain joins TRBV6-4 to TRBJ2-1; 9 bases fit TRBD1. CDR1 and CDR2 from the germline V gene are MRHNA and SNTAGT. With V trimmed by 5 bases and J by 3 bases, 5 bases remained unmatched. The CDR3 is 15 residues long. The CDR3 reads CASSSGQGIYNEQFF. CDR3 in DNA: TGTGCCAGCAGTTCCGGACAGGGGATCTACAATGAGCAGTTCTTC.

The chain uses TRBV7-8 and TRBJ1-1, with D perhaps matching TRBD1 (5 bases). V lost 5 bases and J lost 2, with 12 bases in between. The germline V gene encodes CDR1 SGHVS and CDR2 FQNEAQ. This CDR3 is 14 amino acids long. The CDR3 DNA reads TGTGCCAGCAGCCCGGGGGGATACAACACTGAAGCTTTCTTT. Protein sequence: CASSPGGYNTEAFF. Together with reference TRBV7-8 and TRBJ1-1, the CDR3 gives the full variable domain: GAGVSQSPRYKVAKRGQDVALRCDPISGHVSLFWYQQALGQGPEFLTYFQNEAQLDKSGLPSDRFFAERPEGSVSTLKIQRTQQEDSAVYLCASSPGGYNTEAFFGQGTRLTVV.

The rearrangement uses TRBV6-4 and TRBJ2-1; 8 bases align to TRBD2. V was clipped by 1 base and J by 5 bases; unmatched bases: 7. The CDR3 length is 16 residues. Looked up from germline, CDR1 is MRHNA and CDR2 is SNTAGT. CDR3 sequence reads: CASSDYSGGPHNEQFF. In nucleotides, the CDR3 is TGTGCCAGCAGTGACTATTCGGGGGGGCCCCACAATGAGCAGTTCTTC.

V gene TRBV2 combines with J gene TRBJ2-1, with 15 bases matching TRBD2. CDR1 SNHLY and CDR2 FYNNEI come from the germline V gene. V lost 8 bases and J lost 7; bases outside the gene matches: 6. This CDR3 region has 15 residues. This chain's CDR3 is CASSRTSGGANEQFF. CDR3 nucleotide sequence: TGTGCCAGCTCCCGGACTAGCGGGGGGGCGAATGAGCAGTTCTTC.